Following are 11 T cell receptor beta chains from one sample sequenced in a study of early T cells in non-severe SARS-CoV-2 infection. TCRdb re-called the 5' RACE reads through MiXCR, storing one row per CDR3 protein. Here the sample spans about 42,000 distinct CDR3 sequences, approximately 5.9% being singletons. Sample: whole blood, taken at baseline. These receptors were taken from an adult who was a healthcare worker with PCR-confirmed SARS-CoV-2 infection or an uninfected control (not recorded which).

The rearrangement joins TRBV20-1 to TRBJ2-3; a weak D match, TRBD1 (6 bases). CDR3 size: 12 residues. Trimming cost V 3 bases and J 3 bases, with 7 bases left between them. Germline-derived CDR1 and CDR2 are DFQATT and SNEGSKA (reference sequence). The CDR3 bases are TGCAGTGCTAGTGGGACAACAGATACGCAGTATTTT. This encodes CSASGTTDTQYF.

The J gene is TRBJ1-1, the V gene TRBV2; D ambiguous. Trimming shortened V by 3 bases and J by 3 bases, and 8 bases separated the two germline ends. This CDR3 comprises 13 residues. Germline CDR1 reads SNHLY; CDR2 reads FYNNEI. The CDR3 nucleotides are TGTGCCAGCAGTGAGGGCGGCTACACTGAAGCTTTCTTT. The encoded protein is CASSEGGYTEAFF.

The gene calls are TRBV7-2 and TRBJ2-3; 15 nucleotides line up with TRBD2. The CDR3 is 17 amino acids. CDR1 is SGHTA, CDR2 FQGNSA, per germline. Trimming took 5 bases from V and 1 from J; bases not matched to a gene: 4. CDR3 DNA: TGTGCCAGCAGCCTCCGGACTAGCGGGGGGGGCACAGATACGCAGTATTTT. It encodes CASSLRTSGGGTDTQYF.

This clonotype was seen at least ten times. The V and J genes are TRBV9 and TRBJ2-3, with a tentative D call TRBD1 (5 bases). CDR3 size: 14 residues. Trimming left V 7 bases short and J 6 bases short, with 18 bases between. Germline V gives CDR1 SGDLS, CDR2 YYNGEE. The CDR3 nucleotides read TGTGCCAGCGGGTCAACAGGCTCAGGGGATACGCAGTATTTT. This sequence encodes CASGSTGSGDTQYF.

The chain uses TRBV28 and TRBJ2-7; TRBD1 might be the D (5 bases). V was shortened by 5 bases and J by 0 bases, with 17 bases between the two germline ends. The CDR3 length is 16 residues. CDR1 is MDHEN and CDR2 is SYDVKM in the germline V gene. CDR3 nucleotides: TGTGCCAGCAGTCCCCCTCTGGCAGGGTCCTCCTACGAGCAGTACTTC. Protein product: CASSPPLAGSSYEQYF.

This clonotype was observed at least ten times. This chain links TRBV28 with TRBJ1-2; 7 bases are a match to TRBD1. The CDR3 runs to 14 residues. Germline values: CDR1 MDHEN, CDR2 SYDVKM. Germline trimming cut 3 bases from V and 2 bases from J; bases unmatched to any gene: 3. CDR3 sequence reads: CASSFQGVNYGYTF. The CDR3 DNA sequence: TGTGCCAGCAGTTTCCAGGGGGTAAACTATGGCTACACCTTC.

This clonotype has at least ten counts. J is TRBJ2-7 and V is TRBV2, with D possibly being TRBD2 (8 bases). The germline V and J ends were trimmed by 6 bases and 9 bases, with 21 bases remaining between them. The CDR3 loop spans 14 amino acids. Germline assignment: CDR1 SNHLY and CDR2 FYNNEI. In DNA, the CDR3 is TGTGCCAGCAGCCCTCGGACAGGCCGGGGGGGGCAGTACTTC. Protein: CASSPRTGRGGQYF.

This clonotype was seen at least ten times. This chain uses TRBV24-1 with TRBJ1-5; D ambiguous. Germline CDR1 reads KGHDR; CDR2 reads SFDVKD. V lost 3 bases to trimming and J lost 2 bases, with 10 bases between them. This CDR3 spans 15 amino acids. The CDR3 DNA sequence: TGTGCCACCAGTGATCCCGTAGAGGGCAATCAGCCCCAGCATTTT. Encoded protein: CATSDPVEGNQPQHF.

This clonotype has only a few counts. A junction boundary mismatches the germline segment, possibly from a read error. In nucleotides, the CDR3 is TGCAGTGCTAGTGGGTGGGGGCAGGGCGTCTATAATTCACCCCTCCATTTT. It is translated as CSASGWGQGVYNSPLHF. This chain joins TRBV20-1 and TRBJ1-6; TRBD1 is a possible D gene (6 bases). Germline CDR1 is DFQATT and CDR2 is SNEGSKA (reference sequence). CDR3 length: 17 amino acids.

This clonotype was found many times. The gene calls are TRBV7-2 and TRBJ2-7; D is ambiguous. Deletions cut 5 bases from V and 5 bases from J, with 7 bases between. The CDR3 loop spans 11 amino acids. Germline CDR1 SGHTA, CDR2 FQGNSA. DNA for the CDR3: TGTGCCAGCAGCCACCTCAACGAGCAGTACTTC. Protein: CASSHLNEQYF.

This clonotype showed up many times. This chain connects TRBV6-1 to TRBJ2-7; the match to TRBD2 covers 14 bases. With V trimmed by 6 bases and J by 7 bases, 8 bases remained unmatched. Germline lookup yields CDR1 MNHNS and CDR2 SASEGT. The CDR3 sequence is 15 residues long. The DNA of the CDR3 is TGTGCCAGCAGGAGGACTAGCGGGGGGCCGTGGGAGCAGTACTTC. Protein sequence: CASRRTSGGPWEQYF.